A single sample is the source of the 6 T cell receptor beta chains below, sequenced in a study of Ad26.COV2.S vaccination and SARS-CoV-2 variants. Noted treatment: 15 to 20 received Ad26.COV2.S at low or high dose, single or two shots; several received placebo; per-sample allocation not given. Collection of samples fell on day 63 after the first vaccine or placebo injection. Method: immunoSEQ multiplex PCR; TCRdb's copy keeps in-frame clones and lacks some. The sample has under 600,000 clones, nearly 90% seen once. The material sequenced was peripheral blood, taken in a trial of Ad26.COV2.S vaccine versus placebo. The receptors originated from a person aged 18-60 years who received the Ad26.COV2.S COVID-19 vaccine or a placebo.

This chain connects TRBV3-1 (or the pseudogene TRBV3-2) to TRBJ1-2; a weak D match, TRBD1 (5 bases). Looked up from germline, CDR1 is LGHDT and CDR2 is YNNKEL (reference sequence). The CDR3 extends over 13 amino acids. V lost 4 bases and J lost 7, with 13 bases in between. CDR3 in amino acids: CASSRQGRGGYTF. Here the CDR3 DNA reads TGTGCCAGCAGCCGCCAGGGACGGGGTGGCTACACCTTC.

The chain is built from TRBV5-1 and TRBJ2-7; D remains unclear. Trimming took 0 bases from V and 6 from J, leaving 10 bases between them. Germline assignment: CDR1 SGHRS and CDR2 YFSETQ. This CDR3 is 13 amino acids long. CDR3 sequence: CASSLEDGLEQYF. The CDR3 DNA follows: TGCGCCAGCAGCTTGGAGGACGGCCTCGAGCAGTACTTC.

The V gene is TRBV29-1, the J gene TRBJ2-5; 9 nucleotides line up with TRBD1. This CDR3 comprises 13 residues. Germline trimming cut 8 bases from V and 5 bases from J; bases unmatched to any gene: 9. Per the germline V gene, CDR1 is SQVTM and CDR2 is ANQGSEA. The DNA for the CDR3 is TGCAGCACGGGACAGGGTCCGGCGGAGACCCAGTACTTC. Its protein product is CSTGQGPAETQYF. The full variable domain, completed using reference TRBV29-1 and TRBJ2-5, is SAVISQKPSRDICQRGTSLTIQCQVDSQVTMMFWYRQQPGQSLTLIATANQGSEATYESGFVIDKFPISRPNLTFSTLTVSNMSPEDSSIYLCSTGQGPAETQYFGPGTRLLVL.

Written as DNA, the CDR3 is TGTGCCAGCAGTTACTCGAGTGTACAGCCCCAGCATTTT. It encodes CASSYSSVQPQHF. J is TRBJ1-5 and V is TRBV6-5, with D hard to call. Trimming removed 0 bases at V and 7 bases at J, with 7 bases between. Germline CDR1 reads MNHEY; CDR2 reads SVGAGI. This CDR3 comprises 13 residues.

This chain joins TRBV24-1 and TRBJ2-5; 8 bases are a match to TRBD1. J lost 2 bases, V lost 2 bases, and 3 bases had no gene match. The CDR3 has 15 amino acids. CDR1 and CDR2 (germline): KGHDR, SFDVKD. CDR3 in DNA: TGTGCCACCAGTGATTATGACAGGGGACAAGAGACCCAGTACTTC. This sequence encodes CATSDYDRGQETQYF.

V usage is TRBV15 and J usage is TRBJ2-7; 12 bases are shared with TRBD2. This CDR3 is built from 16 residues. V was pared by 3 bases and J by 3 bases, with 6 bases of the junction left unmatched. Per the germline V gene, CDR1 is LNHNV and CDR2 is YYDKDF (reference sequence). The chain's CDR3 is CATSSAGLAGFYEQYF. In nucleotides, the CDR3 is TGTGCCACCAGCAGCGCCGGACTAGCGGGGTTCTACGAGCAGTACTTC.